The entry that follows covers one TCR beta chain sequence. The antigen remains unidentified. The source of the sample is a study of circulating and synovial CD4+ cells in juvenile arthritis. Findings of the study overall: Circulating pathogenic-like lymphocytes shared a substantially higher fraction of CDR3 sequences with synovium than bulk blood.

Assay: immunoSEQ multiplex PCR; the TCRdb copy retains only in-frame clones and omits some. The table lists 30,000 to 40,000 clones, about 95% of them singletons. Trimming pared 2 bases from V and 6 bases from J, leaving 5 bases between. The germline CDR1 and CDR2 sequences are SGHNT and YYREEE (reference sequence). This CDR3 is 12 amino acids long. The chain recombines TRBV5-4 with TRBJ2-2; D is ambiguous. The sequencing input was CD4+ T cells from blood. The sequence derives from a human donor with juvenile idiopathic arthritis. The CDR3 DNA follows: TGTGCCAGCAGCTTACTGGCCGGGGAGCTGTTTTTT. It specifies CASSLLAGELFF. The variable domain in full, completed from reference TRBV5-4 and TRBJ2-2, reads ETGVTQSPTHLIKTRGQQVTLRCSSQSGHNTVSWYQQALGQGPQFIFQYYREEENGRGNFPPRFSGLQFPNYSSELNVNALELDDSALYLCASSLLAGELFFGEGSRLTVL.